These 5 T cell receptor beta chains were all obtained from the same sample, sequenced in a study of CD8 T cells in Susac syndrome. Random hexamers served to reverse transcribe roughly 0.45 to 1 ug RNA. TCRdb redid the calling of the immunoSEQ multiplex PCR reads with MiXCR, one entry per CDR3 protein. The sample yields just over 2,500 distinct CDR3 sequences, roughly 74% seen once. It was CD27 and CD45RA staining that defined memory subsets for TEMRA sorting. The sample was CD8+ TEMRA cells from PBMCs. Subset here: FACS-sorted terminally differentiated effector memory CD8+ T cells re-expressing CD45RA (CD8+ TEMRA). Receptors were obtained from a human donor with Susac syndrome.

This chain uses TRBV20-1 with TRBJ2-5; D ambiguous. The CDR3 loop spans 13 amino acids. Germline V gives CDR1 DFQATT, CDR2 SNEGSKA (reference sequence). V lost 0 bases, J lost 7 bases, and 12 bases lay in between. CDR3 bases: TGCAGTGCTAGAGATTCCCAGAAAGGGACCCAGTACTTC. It encodes CSARDSQKGTQYF.

The chain carries TRBV18 and TRBJ2-1; 7 nucleotides line up with TRBD1. The germline gives CDR1 KGHSH, CDR2 LQKENI. CDR3 size: 14 residues. After removal of 6 bases from V and 4 bases from J, the junction contained 6 bases not matched to a gene. The CDR3 sequence is CASSTTGYYNEQFF. Written as DNA, the CDR3 is TGTGCCAGCTCTACGACAGGGTATTACAATGAGCAGTTCTTC.

This chain connects TRBV9 to TRBJ1-1, with D possibly being TRBD1 (6 bases). The V and J ends lost 0 bases and 3 bases respectively, with 6 bases between them. Germline CDR1 SGDLS, CDR2 YYNGEE. CDR3 size: 13 residues. The CDR3 DNA reads TGTGCCAGCAGCGTAGGACAGGACACTGAAGCTTTCTTT. Residues: CASSVGQDTEAFF. The variable domain in full, completed from reference TRBV9 and TRBJ1-1, reads DSGVTQTPKHLITATGQRVTLRCSPRSGDLSVYWYQQSLDQGLQFLIQYYNGEERAKGNILERFSAQQFPDLHSELNLSSLELGDSALYFCASSVGQDTEAFFGQGTRLTVV.

The chain joins TRBV18 to TRBJ2-3; TRBD2 matches 8 bases. CDR3 length equals 16 residues. V lost 3 bases, J lost 0 bases, and 5 bases stayed unmatched. The germline V gene has CDR1 KGHSH and CDR2 LQKENI. The CDR3 sequence is CASSPFQRESTDTQYF. The DNA for the CDR3 is TGTGCCAGCTCACCGTTTCAGCGGGAGAGCACAGATACGCAGTATTTT.

J is TRBJ2-7 and V is TRBV28; no clear D. The V and J ends lost 8 bases and 5 bases respectively, with 10 bases between them. Germline V lookup: CDR1 MDHEN, CDR2 SYDVKM. CDR3 length equals 11 residues. The DNA of the CDR3 is TGTGCCAGCGAAATGAGTAACGAGCAGTACTTC. Residues: CASEMSNEQYF.